This is a list of T cell receptor beta chains from one sample in a study of T cell responses to AZD1222 COVID-19 vaccine. The method was immunoSEQ multiplex PCR; TCRdb's version includes in-frame clones alone and lacks a portion of them. The sample shows about 55,000 clones, roughly nine tenths of them seen only once. The sample here was peripheral blood, taken on day 0 of AZD1222 vaccination. These receptors were obtained from an adult in good health. Both conserved end residues are part of each CDR3. D genes are given only for firm matches. Size is omitted from some rows. Given values are once, few, many or a class for expanded clones.

>TRBJ1-6|NA|TRBV9|NA
TGTGCCAGCAGCTTGACAGACAATTCACCCCTCCACTTT
CASSLTDNSPLHF
>TRBJ1-5|once|TRBV19|TRBD1
TGTGCCAGTACCAGGGGGAATCAGCCCCAGCATTTT
CASTRGNQPQHF
>TRBJ2-7|NA|TRBV19|NA
TGTGCCAGTAGCATGGGCACCGGAATGGATTACGAGCAGTACTTC
CASSMGTGMDYEQYF
>TRBJ2-1|NA|TRBV19|TRBD2
TGTGCCAGTTTTATGGGACTACCCGTCGATGAGCAGTTCTTC
CASFMGLPVDEQFF
>TRBJ2-1|NA|TRBV3-1/TRBV3-2|NA
TGTGCCAGCAGCCAAGATCCAAACACGGGTGAGCAGTTCTTC
CASSQDPNTGEQFF
>TRBJ1-5|NA|TRBV27|TRBD1
TGTGCCAGCAGGCGACAGGGGGCGGGTCAGCCCCAGCATTTT
CASRRQGAGQPQHF
>TRBJ1-3|NA|TRBV4-2|NA
TGTGCCAGCAGCCAACTAGGGGGGTTTCACTCTGGAAACACCATATATTTT
CASSQLGGFHSGNTIYF
>TRBJ2-2|NA|TRBV7-3|TRBD2
TGTGCCAGCACCCCCGGGAGGGAAGGTACCGGGGAGCTGTTTTTT
CASTPGREGTGELFF
>TRBJ1-1|NA|TRBV5-1|TRBD1
TGCGCCAGCAGCAATGGACAGGGCGTCACTGAAGCTTTCTTT
CASSNGQGVTEAFF
>TRBJ2-7|NA|TRBV12-3/TRBV12-4|NA
TGTGCCAGCAGTTCCCCGATCAACTACGAGCAGTACTTC
CASSSPINYEQYF
>TRBJ1-6|NA|TRBV19|TRBD1
TGTGCCAGTAGGGGGACAGTGCCTCCCCTCCACTTT
CASRGTVPPLHF
>TRBJ1-2|NA|TRBV12-3/TRBV12-4|NA
TGTGCCAGCAGTTTAGACAGGTCCTATGGCTACACCTTC
CASSLDRSYGYTF
>TRBJ1-1|NA|TRBV19|NA
TGTGCCAGTAGTACTAAACTTAACACTGAAGCTTTCTTT
CASSTKLNTEAFF
>TRBJ1-1|NA|TRBV18|NA
TGTGCCAGCTCACCAGCGGGGTTCGCTGAAGCTTTCTTT
CASSPAGFAEAFF
>TRBJ2-7|NA|TRBV28|TRBD1
TGTGCCAGCAGCTCACAGGGGCGCGAGCAGTACTTC
CASSSQGREQYF